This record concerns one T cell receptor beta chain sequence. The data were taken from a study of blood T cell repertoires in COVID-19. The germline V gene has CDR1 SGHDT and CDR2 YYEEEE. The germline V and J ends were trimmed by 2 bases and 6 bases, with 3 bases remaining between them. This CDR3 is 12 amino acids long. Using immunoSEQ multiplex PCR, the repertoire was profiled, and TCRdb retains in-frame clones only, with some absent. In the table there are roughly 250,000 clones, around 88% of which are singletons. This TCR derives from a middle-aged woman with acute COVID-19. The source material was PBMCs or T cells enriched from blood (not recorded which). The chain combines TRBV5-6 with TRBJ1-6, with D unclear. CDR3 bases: TGTGCCAGCAGCTTCGGTAATTCACCCCTCCACTTT. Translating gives CASSFGNSPLHF.